One and the same sample provided the 15 T cell receptor beta chains below, sequenced in a study of blood T cells in healthy people across ages. The use of a sample-barcoded 5' primer and a J-beta primer mix characterized a second PCR of roughly 6 to 11 cycles. TCRdb processed the 5' RACE reads anew with MiXCR; each CDR3 protein has one entry. The sample yields over a million distinct CDR3 sequences, under 55% seen once. Source material: blood. The source is an older woman in good health.

V is TRBV12-3 or TRBV12-4 and J is TRBJ2-3; D is unresolved. Trimming pared 3 bases from V and 4 bases from J, leaving 11 bases between. There are 14 residues in the CDR3. CDR3 in DNA: TGTGCCAGCAGTTTCAGAGTCGGAGCAGATACGCAGTATTTT. It codes for CASSFRVGADTQYF.

This rearrangement joins TRBV4-1 to TRBJ2-7; D is possibly TRBD1 (6 bases). Trimming left V 2 bases short and J 3 bases short, with 8 bases between. Germline V CDR1 and CDR2: MGHRA, YSYEKL. The CDR3 length is 13 residues. In DNA form, the CDR3 reads TGCGCCAGCAGCCAACCAGGGGTCTACGAGCAGTACTTC. It yields the protein CASSQPGVYEQYF.

The chain has TRBV27 and TRBJ2-2; a weak D match, TRBD1 (6 bases). V dropped 8 bases and J dropped 2 bases, with 21 bases sitting between them. CDR1 is MNHEY and CDR2 is SMNVEV in the germline V gene (reference sequence). CDR3 length: 17 amino acids. The DNA for the CDR3 is TGTGCCAGCCGCGCGCTGGGGCAGGGGTTCAACACCGGGGAGCTGTTTTTT. Residues: CASRALGQGFNTGELFF.

Remarks on this clonotype: At one boundary the junction diverges from the germline segment, which might be a read error. The CDR3 sequence: CASRLGADAQYF. CDR3 nucleotides: TGTGCCAGCAGATTGGGGGCAGATGCGCAGTATTTT. J is TRBJ2-3 and V is TRBV12-3 or TRBV12-4; TRBD1 might be the D (6 bases). The CDR3 is made up of 12 amino acids.

The rearrangement uses TRBV12-3 or TRBV12-4 and TRBJ1-2, with unresolved D. The V end was cut by 5 bases, the J end by 6 bases, with 13 bases between. The CDR3 consists of 13 residues. The CDR3 protein is CASSVTDIHGYTF. CDR3 sequence (DNA): TGTGCCAGCAGTGTAACAGACATCCATGGCTACACCTTC.

The chain carries TRBV12-3 or TRBV12-4 and TRBJ2-7, with 10 bases matching TRBD1. This CDR3 has 16 residues. V dropped 5 bases and J dropped 4; count of bases not matched to a gene: 11. Here the CDR3 DNA reads TGTGCCAGCAGTCCCCGGACAGGGGGTCAAAGGTACGAGCAGTACTTC. The encoded protein is CASSPRTGGQRYEQYF.

This clonotype was counted a few times. The chain couples TRBV20-1 to TRBJ1-2; D possibly corresponds to TRBD1 (5 bases). The CDR3 runs 12 residues. CDR1 and CDR2 (germline): DFQATT, SNEGSKA (reference sequence). Trimming pared 1 base from V and 3 bases from J, leaving 6 bases between. The CDR3 is CSARVTDYGYTF. DNA for the CDR3: TGCAGTGCTAGAGTGACAGACTATGGCTACACCTTC.

V usage is TRBV20-1 and J usage is TRBJ2-6; D is uncertain. Germline V gives CDR1 DFQATT, CDR2 SNEGSKA (reference sequence). V was pared by 6 bases and J by 0 bases, with 9 bases between. The CDR3 is 14 amino acids. The CDR3 protein is CSALGFSGANVLTF. CDR3 sequence (DNA): TGCAGTGCCCTTGGTTTCTCTGGGGCCAACGTCCTGACTTTC.

This clonotype was seen a few times. The chain is built from TRBV29-1 and TRBJ1-1; TRBD1 aligns across 7 bases. Germline CDR1 reads SQVTM; CDR2 reads ANQGSEA. The CDR3 consists of 15 residues. V was pared by 7 bases and J by 0 bases, with 11 bases of the junction left unmatched. Here the CDR3 reads CSALGGGGLNTEAFF. The CDR3 DNA sequence: TGCAGCGCCTTGGGAGGGGGCGGATTGAACACTGAAGCTTTCTTT. The whole variable domain, filled in from reference TRBV29-1 and TRBJ1-1, reads SAVISQKPSRDICQRGTSLTIQCQVDSQVTMMFWYRQQPGQSLTLIATANQGSEATYESGFVIDKFPISRPNLTFSTLTVSNMSPEDSSIYLCSALGGGGLNTEAFFGQGTRLTVV.

This clonotype has at least ten counts. CDR3 sequence: CASTRGATNEKLFF. The CDR3 DNA follows: TGTGCCAGCACTCGGGGTGCAACTAATGAAAAACTGTTTTTT. The J gene is TRBJ1-4, the V gene TRBV2; no clear D. Trimming stripped 7 bases from V and 0 bases from J, with 9 bases between. Germline lookup yields CDR1 SNHLY and CDR2 FYNNEI. The length of the CDR3 is 14 residues.

The chain carries TRBV4-2 and TRBJ2-6; 7 bases align to TRBD1. Germline V gene data show CDR1 as LGHNA and CDR2 as YNFKEQ. The CDR3 has 18 amino acids. The J segment lost 0 bases and the V segment lost 2 bases, leaving 7 bases of the junction unmatched. CDR3 loop: CASSQNQGDFSGANVLTF. CDR3 bases: TGTGCCAGCAGCCAAAATCAGGGGGATTTCTCTGGGGCCAACGTCCTGACTTTC.

The chain is built from TRBV20-1 and TRBJ2-3; the match to TRBD2 covers 13 bases. The V gene's germline CDR1 is DFQATT and CDR2 SNEGSKA (reference sequence). The J segment lost 3 bases and the V segment lost 6 bases, leaving 9 bases of the junction unmatched. This CDR3 spans 16 amino acids. The chain's CDR3 is CSAETSGGLVTDTQYF. For the CDR3, the DNA is TGCAGTGCCGAGACTAGCGGGGGGCTCGTAACAGATACGCAGTATTTT.

This clonotype was detected once. The chain employs TRBV12-3 or TRBV12-4 and TRBJ2-7, with TRBD2 identical over 7 bases. V lost 5 bases to trimming and J lost 10 bases; unmatched junction nucleotides: 17. The CDR3 sequence is 15 residues long. This chain's CDR3 is CASSPTGLTPEAQYF. DNA for the CDR3: TGTGCCAGCAGTCCCACGGGACTAACTCCTGAGGCCCAGTACTTC.

V is TRBV6-1 and J is TRBJ1-1; weak D call: TRBD1 (5 bases). Trimming cost V 4 bases and J 1 base, with 13 bases left between them. The CDR3 consists of 15 residues. The V gene's germline CDR1 is MNHNS and CDR2 SASEGT. CDR3 DNA: TGTGCCAGCAGTGTGGGAGGGGTTCCGAACACTGAAGCTTTCTTT. Translating it yields CASSVGGVPNTEAFF.

The rearrangement joins TRBV18 to TRBJ2-3, with a weak D call TRBD2 (6 bases). The V end was cut by 4 bases, the J end by 2 bases, with 10 bases between. The V gene's germline CDR1 is KGHSH and CDR2 LQKENI. The CDR3 sequence is 14 residues long. CDR3 nucleotide sequence: TGTGCCAGCTCACACGGGACTGTCACAGATACGCAGTATTTT. It specifies CASSHGTVTDTQYF. The whole variable domain, remainder taken from reference TRBV18 and TRBJ2-3, is NAGVMQNPRHLVRRRGQEARLRCSPMKGHSHVYWYRQLPEEGLKFMVYLQKENIIDESGMPKERFSAEFPKEGPSILRIQQVVRGDSAAYFCASSHGTVTDTQYFGPGTRLTVL.